The T cell receptor beta chain under discussion was sequenced for a study of blood T cells in healthy people across ages. Study background: Per every two T cells, about one barcoded beta molecule was captured by template switching. Overall study results and limits: Estimated diversity across one million T cells was deemed an underestimate.

Through a sample-barcoded 5' primer and a J-beta primer mix, a second PCR was run for about 6 to 11 cycles. Every cDNA molecule carried a tag from a template-switch adaptor bearing 12 random nucleotides. TCRdb called the 5' RACE reads again in MiXCR, with one record for every CDR3 protein. The sample consists of 980,000 or so distinct CDR3 sequences, 40% to 60% of them appearing once. Note on this clonotype: Its antigen is not known.

Germline CDR1 is SGHVS and CDR2 is FNYEAQ. The CDR3 is 15 residues long. V shed 5 bases and J shed 5 bases, with 19 bases lying between them. The source of this sequence is a man aged 25-45 years in good health. Input material: blood. This sequence joins TRBV7-6 and TRBJ2-7, with TRBD1 as a possible D gene (6 bases). The CDR3 reads CASSPGGPGVNEQYF. The CDR3 DNA sequence: TGTGCCAGCAGCCCAGGCGGTCCAGGGGTCAACGAGCAGTACTTC.